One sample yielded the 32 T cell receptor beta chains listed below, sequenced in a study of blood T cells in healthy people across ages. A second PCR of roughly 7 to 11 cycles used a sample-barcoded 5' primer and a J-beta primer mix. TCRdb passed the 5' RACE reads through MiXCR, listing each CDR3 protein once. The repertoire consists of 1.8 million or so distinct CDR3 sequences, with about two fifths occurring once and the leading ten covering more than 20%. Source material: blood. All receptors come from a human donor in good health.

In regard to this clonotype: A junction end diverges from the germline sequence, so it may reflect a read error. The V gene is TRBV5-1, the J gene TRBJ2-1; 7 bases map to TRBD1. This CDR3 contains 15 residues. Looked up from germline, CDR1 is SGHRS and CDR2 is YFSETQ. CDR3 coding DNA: TGCCCCAGCAGCTTAGACAGGGCCCCTTCACAATCGCAGTTCTTC. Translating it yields CPSSLDRAPSQSQFF.

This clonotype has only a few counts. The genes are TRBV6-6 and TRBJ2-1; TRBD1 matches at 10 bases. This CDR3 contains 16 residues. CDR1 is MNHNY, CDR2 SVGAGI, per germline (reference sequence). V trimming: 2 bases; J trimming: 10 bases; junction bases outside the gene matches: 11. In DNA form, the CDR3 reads TGTGCCAGCAGTTACCCAGCGGGACAGGGGACAGAGGAGCAGTTCTTC. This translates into CASSYPAGQGTEEQFF.

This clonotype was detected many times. CDR3 sequence reads: CASSSDRSSYEQYF. The CDR3 DNA reads TGTGCCAGCAGCTCCGACCGCAGCTCCTACGAGCAGTACTTC. The chain carries TRBV7-3 and TRBJ2-7; D is unresolved. The CDR3 consists of 14 residues. V lost 4 bases and J 0 bases, leaving 10 bases between the germline ends. The V gene's germline CDR1 is SGHTA and CDR2 FQGTGA.

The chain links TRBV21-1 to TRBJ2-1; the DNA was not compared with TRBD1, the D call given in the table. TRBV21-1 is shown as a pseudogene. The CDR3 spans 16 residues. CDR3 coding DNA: TGTGCCAGCAGCAGCCGATACAGGTCGTCCTACAATGAGCAGTTCTTC. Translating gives CASSSRYRSSYNEQFF.

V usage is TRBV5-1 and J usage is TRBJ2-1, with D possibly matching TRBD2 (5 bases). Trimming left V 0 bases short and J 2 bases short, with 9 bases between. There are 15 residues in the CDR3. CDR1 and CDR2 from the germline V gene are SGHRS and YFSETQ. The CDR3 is CASSLDSGTYNEQFF. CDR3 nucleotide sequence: TGCGCCAGCAGCTTGGACTCGGGAACCTACAATGAGCAGTTCTTC.

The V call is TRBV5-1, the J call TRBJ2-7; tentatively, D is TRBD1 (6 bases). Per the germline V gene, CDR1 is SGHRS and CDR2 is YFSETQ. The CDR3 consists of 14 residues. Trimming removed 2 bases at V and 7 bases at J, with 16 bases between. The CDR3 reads CASSLGAGDGEQYF. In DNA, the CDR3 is TGCGCCAGCAGCTTAGGGGCAGGGGATGGAGAGCAGTACTTC.

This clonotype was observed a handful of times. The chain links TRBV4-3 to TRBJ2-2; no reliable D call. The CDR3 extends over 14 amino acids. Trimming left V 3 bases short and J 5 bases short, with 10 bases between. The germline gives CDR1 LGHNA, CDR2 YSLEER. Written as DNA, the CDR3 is TGCGCCAGCAGCCAGATCTTAAGTACCGGGGAGCTGTTTTTT. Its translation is CASSQILSTGELFF.

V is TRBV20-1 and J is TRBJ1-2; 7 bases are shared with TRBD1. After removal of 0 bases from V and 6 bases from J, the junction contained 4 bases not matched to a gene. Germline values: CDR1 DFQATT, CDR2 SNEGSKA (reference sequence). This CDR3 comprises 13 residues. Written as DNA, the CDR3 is TGCAGTGCTAGAGAAAACGACAGGGATGGCTACACCTTC. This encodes CSARENDRDGYTF.

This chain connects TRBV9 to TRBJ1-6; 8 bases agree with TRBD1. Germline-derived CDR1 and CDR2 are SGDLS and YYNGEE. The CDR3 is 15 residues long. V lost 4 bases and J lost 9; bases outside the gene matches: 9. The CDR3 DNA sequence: TGTGCCAGCAGCCCCTCGGGACAGGTTGGTTCACCCCTCCACTTT. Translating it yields CASSPSGQVGSPLHF.

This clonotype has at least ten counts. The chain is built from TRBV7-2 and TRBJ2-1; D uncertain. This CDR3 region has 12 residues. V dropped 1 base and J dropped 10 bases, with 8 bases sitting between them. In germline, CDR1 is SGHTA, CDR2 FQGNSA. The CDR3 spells CASSLGGREQFF. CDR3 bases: TGTGCCAGCAGCTTAGGTGGCAGGGAGCAGTTCTTC.

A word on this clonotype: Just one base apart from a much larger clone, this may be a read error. CDR3 in amino acids: CATRATGKAVGQFF. DNA of the CDR3: TGTGCCACCAGGGCTACGGGAAAAGCGGTTGGGCAGTTCTTC. The chain carries TRBV24-1 and TRBJ2-1, with D possibly TRBD2 on 5 matching bases. V was clipped by 7 bases and J by 12 bases, with 21 bases between them. The V gene's germline CDR1 is KGHDR and CDR2 SFDVKD. The CDR3 spans 14 residues.

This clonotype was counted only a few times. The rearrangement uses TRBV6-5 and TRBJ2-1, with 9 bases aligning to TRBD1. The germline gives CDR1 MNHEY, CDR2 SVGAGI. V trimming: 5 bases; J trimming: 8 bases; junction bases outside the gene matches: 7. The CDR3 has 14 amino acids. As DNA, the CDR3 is TGTGCCAGCAGTCCGGGACAGGGTTTCGATGAGCAGTTCTTC. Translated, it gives CASSPGQGFDEQFF.

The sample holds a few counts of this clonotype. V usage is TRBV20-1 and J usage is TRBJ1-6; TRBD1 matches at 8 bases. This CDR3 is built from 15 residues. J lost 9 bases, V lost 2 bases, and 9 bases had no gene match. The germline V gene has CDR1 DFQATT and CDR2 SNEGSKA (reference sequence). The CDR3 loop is CSARSPGQAGSPLHF. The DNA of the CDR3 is TGCAGTGCTAGAAGTCCGGGACAGGCGGGTTCACCCCTCCACTTT.

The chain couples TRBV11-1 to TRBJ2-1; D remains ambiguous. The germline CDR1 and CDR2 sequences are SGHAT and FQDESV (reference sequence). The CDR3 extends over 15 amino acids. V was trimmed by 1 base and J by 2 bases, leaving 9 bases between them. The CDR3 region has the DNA TGTGCCAGCAGCTTAGGGGCCCTTGCCTACAATGAGCAGTTCTTC. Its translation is CASSLGALAYNEQFF.

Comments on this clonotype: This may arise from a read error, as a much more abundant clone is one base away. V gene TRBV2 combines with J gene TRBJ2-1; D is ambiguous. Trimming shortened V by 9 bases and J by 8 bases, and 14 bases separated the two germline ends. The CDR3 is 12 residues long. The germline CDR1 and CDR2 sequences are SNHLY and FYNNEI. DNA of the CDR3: TGTGCCAGACAGAGAGATGACTATGAGCAGTTCTTC. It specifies CARQRDDYEQFF. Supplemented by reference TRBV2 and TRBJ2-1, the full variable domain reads EPEVTQTPSHQVTQMGQEVILRCVPISNHLYFYWYRQILGQKVEFLVSFYNNEISEKSEIFDDQFSVERPDGSNFTLKIRSTKLEDSAMYFCARQRDDYEQFFGPGTRLTVL.

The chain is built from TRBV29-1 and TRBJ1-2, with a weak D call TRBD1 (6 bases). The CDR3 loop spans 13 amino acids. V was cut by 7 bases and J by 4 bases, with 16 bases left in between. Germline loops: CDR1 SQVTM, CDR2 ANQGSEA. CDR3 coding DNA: TGCAGCGGGGGATATCAGGGGACCTATGGCTACACCTTC. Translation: CSGGYQGTYGYTF.

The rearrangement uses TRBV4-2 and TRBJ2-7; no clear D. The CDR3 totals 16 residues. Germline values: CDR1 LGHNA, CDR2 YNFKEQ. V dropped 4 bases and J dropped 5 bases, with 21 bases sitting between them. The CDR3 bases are TGTGCCAGCAGCCGAGTCCCGGGCCTTAAGGACCACGAGCAGTACTTC. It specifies CASSRVPGLKDHEQYF.

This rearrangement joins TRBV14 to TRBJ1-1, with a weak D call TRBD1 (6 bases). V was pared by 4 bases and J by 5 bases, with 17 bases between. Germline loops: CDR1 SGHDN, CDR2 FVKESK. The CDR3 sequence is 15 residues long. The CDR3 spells CASSPSIGGLTEAFF. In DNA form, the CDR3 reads TGTGCCAGCAGCCCGTCGATAGGGGGATTAACTGAAGCTTTCTTT. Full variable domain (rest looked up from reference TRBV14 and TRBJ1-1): EAGVTQFPSHSVIEKGQTVTLRCDPISGHDNLYWYRRVMGKEIKFLLHFVKESKQDESGMPNNRFLAERTGGTYSTLKVQPAELEDSGVYFCASSPSIGGLTEAFFGQGTRLTVV.

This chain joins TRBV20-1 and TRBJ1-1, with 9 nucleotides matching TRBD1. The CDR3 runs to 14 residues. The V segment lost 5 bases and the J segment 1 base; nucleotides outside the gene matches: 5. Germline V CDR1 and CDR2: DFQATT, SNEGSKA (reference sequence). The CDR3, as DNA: TGCAGTGCTGACTCGACAGGGGGGAACACTGAAGCTTTCTTT. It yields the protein CSADSTGGNTEAFF.

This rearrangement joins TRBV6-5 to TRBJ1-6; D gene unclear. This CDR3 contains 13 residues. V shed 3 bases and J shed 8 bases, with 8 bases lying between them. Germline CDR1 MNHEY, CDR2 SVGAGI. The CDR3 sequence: CASSYRLDSPLHF. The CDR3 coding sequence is TGTGCCAGCAGTTATCGGCTCGATTCACCCCTCCACTTT.

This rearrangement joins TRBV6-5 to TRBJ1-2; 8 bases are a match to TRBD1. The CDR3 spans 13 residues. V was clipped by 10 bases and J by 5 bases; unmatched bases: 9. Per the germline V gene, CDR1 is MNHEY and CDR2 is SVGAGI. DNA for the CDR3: TGTGCCACCTTCGGGGACAGGAGGTATGGCTACACCTTC. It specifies CATFGDRRYGYTF.

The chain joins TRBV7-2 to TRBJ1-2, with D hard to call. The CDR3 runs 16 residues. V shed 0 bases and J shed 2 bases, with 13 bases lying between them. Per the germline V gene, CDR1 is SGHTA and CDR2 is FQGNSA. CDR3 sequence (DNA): TGTGCCAGCAGCTTAGCGGGAGCGGGAGTAAACTATGGCTACACCTTC. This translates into CASSLAGAGVNYGYTF. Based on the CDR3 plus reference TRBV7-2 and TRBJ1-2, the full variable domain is GAGVSQSPSNKVTEKGKDVELRCDPISGHTALYWYRQSLGQGLEFLIYFQGNSAPDKSGLPSDRFSAERTGGSVSTLTIQRTQQEDSAVYLCASSLAGAGVNYGYTFGSGTRLTVV.

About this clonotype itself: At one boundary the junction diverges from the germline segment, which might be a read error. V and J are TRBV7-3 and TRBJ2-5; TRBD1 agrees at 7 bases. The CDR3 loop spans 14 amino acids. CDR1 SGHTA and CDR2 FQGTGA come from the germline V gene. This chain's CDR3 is CASNLGGQEETQYF. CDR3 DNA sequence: TGTGCCAGCAACTTAGGTGGACAGGAGGAGACCCAGTACTTC.

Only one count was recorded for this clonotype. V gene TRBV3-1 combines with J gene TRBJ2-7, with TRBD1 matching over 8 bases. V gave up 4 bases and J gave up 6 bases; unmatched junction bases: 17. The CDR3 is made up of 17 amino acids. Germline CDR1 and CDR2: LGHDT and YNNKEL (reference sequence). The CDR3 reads CASSRSPGTGSLGEQYF. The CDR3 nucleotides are TGTGCCAGCAGCCGTTCACCCGGGACAGGATCTCTCGGCGAGCAGTACTTC.

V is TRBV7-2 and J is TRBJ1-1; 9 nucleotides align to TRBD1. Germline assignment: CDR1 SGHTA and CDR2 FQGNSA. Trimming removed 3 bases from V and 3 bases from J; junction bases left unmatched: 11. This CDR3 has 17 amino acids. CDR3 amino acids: CASSFTTGGRGDTEAFF. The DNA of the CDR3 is TGTGCCAGCAGCTTCACGACAGGGGGTAGGGGTGACACTGAAGCTTTCTTT.

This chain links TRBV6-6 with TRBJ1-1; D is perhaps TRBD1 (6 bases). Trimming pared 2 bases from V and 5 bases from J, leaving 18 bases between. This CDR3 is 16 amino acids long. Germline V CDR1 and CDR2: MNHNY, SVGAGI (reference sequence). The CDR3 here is CASSYVYGGPGTEAFF. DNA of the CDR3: TGTGCCAGCAGTTACGTATATGGGGGCCCGGGGACTGAAGCTTTCTTT.

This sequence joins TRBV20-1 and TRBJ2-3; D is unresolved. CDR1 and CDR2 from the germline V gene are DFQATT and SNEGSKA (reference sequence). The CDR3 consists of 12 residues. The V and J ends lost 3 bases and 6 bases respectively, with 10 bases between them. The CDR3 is CSASLTSDTQYF. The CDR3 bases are TGCAGTGCTAGCCTAACGTCGGATACGCAGTATTTT.

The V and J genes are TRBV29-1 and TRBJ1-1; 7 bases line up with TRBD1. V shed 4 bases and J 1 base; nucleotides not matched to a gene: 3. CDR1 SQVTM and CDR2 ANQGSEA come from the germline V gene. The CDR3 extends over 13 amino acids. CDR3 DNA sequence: TGCAGCGTTGTTGAGGGGGCGAACACTGAAGCTTTCTTT. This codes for CSVVEGANTEAFF.

CDR3 bases: TGCGCCAGCAGCTTGAGGGGCTCGGGGTTCCACTACGAGCAGTACTTC. It is translated as CASSLRGSGFHYEQYF. The chain combines TRBV5-1 with TRBJ2-7, with D possibly called TRBD1 or TRBD2 (5 bases each). From germline, CDR1 is SGHRS and CDR2 YFSETQ. The germline V and J ends were trimmed by 1 base and 3 bases, with 17 bases remaining between them. This CDR3 contains 16 residues.

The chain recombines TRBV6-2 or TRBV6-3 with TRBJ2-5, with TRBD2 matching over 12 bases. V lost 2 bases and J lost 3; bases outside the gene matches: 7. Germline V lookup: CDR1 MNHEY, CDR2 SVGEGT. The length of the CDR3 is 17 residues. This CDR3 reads CASSYVLAGGKEETQYF. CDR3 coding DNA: TGTGCCAGCAGTTACGTTCTAGCGGGGGGGAAAGAAGAGACCCAGTACTTC.

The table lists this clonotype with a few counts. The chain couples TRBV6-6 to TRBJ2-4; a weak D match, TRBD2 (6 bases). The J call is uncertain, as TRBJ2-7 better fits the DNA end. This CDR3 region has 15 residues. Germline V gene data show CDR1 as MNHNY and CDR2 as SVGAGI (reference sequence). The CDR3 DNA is TGTGCCAGCAGTTATTTCGGGACTGACATATACGAGCAGTACTTC. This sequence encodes CASSYFGTDIYEQYF.

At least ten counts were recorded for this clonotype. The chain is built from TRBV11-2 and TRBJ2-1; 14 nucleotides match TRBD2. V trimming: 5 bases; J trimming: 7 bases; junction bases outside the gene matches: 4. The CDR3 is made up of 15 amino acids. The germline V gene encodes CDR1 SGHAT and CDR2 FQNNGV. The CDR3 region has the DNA TGTGCCAGCAGCCACGGACTAGCGGGGGGAAATGAGCAGTTCTTC. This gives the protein CASSHGLAGGNEQFF.